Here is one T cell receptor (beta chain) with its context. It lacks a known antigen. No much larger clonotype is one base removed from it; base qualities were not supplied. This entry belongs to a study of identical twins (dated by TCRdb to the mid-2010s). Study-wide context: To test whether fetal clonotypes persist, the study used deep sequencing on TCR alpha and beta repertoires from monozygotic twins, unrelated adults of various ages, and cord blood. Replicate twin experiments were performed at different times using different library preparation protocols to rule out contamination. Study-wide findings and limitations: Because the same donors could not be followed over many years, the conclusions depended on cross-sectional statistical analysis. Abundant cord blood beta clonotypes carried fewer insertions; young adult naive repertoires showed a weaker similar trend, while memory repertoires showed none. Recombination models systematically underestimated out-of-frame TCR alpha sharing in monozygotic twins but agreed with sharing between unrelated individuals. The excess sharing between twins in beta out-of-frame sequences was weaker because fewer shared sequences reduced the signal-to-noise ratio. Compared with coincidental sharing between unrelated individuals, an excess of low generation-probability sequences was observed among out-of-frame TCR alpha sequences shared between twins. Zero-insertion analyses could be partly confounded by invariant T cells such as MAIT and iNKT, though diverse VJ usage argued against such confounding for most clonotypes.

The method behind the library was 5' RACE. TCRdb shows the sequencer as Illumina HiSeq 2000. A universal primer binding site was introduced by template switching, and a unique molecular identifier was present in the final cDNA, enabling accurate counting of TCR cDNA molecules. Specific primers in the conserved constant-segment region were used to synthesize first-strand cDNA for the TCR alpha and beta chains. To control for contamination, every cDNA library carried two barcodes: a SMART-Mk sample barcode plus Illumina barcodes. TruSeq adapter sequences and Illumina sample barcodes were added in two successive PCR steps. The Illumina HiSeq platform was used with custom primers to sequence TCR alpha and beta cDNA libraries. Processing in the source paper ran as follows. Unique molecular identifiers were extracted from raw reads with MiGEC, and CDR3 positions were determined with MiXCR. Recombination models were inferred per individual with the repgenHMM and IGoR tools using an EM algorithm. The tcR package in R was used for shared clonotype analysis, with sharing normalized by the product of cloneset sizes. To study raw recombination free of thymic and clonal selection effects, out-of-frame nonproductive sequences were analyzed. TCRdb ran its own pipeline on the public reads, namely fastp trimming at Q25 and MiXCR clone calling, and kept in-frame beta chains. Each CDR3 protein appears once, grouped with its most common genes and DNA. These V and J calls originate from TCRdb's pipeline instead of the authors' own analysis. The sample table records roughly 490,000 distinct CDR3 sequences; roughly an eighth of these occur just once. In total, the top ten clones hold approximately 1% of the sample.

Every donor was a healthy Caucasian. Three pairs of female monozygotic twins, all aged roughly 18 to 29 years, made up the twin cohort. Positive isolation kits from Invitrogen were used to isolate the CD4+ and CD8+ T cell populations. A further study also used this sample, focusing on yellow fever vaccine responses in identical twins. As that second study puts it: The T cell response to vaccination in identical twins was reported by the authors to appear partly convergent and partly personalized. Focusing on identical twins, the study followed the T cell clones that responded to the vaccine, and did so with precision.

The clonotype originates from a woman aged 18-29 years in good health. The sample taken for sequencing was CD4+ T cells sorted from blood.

The bases are TGTGCCAGCAGCCAATTGACCGTTGGTCAGCCCCAGCATTTT. This translates into CASSQLTVGQPQHF. The V gene is TRBV16 and the J gene is TRBJ1-5; there is no confident call for the D gene. The junction shows trimming of 1 base on V and 6 bases on J, plus 10 bases between the germline ends. The CDR3, from cysteine to phenylalanine, totals 14 residues. Just CDR3 DNA is preserved here, 42 bases in frame from base 1. The germline V gene sets CDR1 to KGHSY and CDR2 to FQNENV.